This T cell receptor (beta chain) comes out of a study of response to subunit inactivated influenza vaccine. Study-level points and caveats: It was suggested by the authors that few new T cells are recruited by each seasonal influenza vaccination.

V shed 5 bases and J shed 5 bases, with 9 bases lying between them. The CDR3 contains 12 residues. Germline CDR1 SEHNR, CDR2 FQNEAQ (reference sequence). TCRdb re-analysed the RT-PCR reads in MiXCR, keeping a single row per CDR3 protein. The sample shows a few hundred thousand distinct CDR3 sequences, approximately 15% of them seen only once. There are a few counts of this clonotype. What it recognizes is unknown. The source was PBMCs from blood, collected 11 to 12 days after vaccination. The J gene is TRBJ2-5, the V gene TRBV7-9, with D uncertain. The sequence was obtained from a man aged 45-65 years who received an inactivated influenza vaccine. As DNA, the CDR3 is TGTGCCAGCAGCATGAATGTGGAGACCCAGTACTTC. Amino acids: CASSMNVETQYF.